One sample yielded the 2 T cell receptor beta chains listed below, sequenced in a study of monozygotic twins with inflammatory bowel disease. Reprocessing the 5' RACE reads, TCRdb reports a single entry for every CDR3 protein and omits DNA. There are fewer than 110,000 distinct CDR3 sequences in the sample, with 1.9% held by the top ten. The sample taken for sequencing was blood. The origin of the receptors is a human donor with ulcerative colitis or Crohn's disease, or a healthy co-twin of an affected twin (not recorded which).

This chain connects TRBV6-5 to TRBJ2-7. Germline V gene lookup returns CDR1 MNHEY and CDR2 SVGAGI. The CDR3 has 14 residues. The CDR3 sequence: CASSYSSLVYEQYF.

The CDR3 spells CASTLSQLISNTQYF. The chain couples TRBV12-3 or TRBV12-4 to TRBJ2-3; TCRdb calls TRBD2, which cannot be checked without DNA. The CDR3 has 15 amino acids.